The 9 T cell receptor beta chains presented below share a single source sample, sequenced in a study of T cells in Graves' hyperthyroidism and ophthalmopathy. The TCR beta CDR3 regions underwent amplification using RNA transcripts as the source. The HTBI primer set served for first-round RT-PCR of the TCR CDR3. MiXCR, applied by TCRdb to the multiplex PCR reads, yields one record per CDR3 protein. The table shows more than 300,000 distinct CDR3 sequences, with more than 11% occurring only once. The specimen was blood. The origin of the receptors is a woman in her sixties or seventies with Graves' hyperthyroidism.

The chain joins TRBV5-4 to TRBJ2-5; 9 bases are shared with TRBD1. The length of the CDR3 is 16 residues. Trimming removed 4 bases from V and 5 bases from J; junction bases left unmatched: 12. Germline assignment: CDR1 SGHNT and CDR2 YYREEE (reference sequence). CDR3 sequence (DNA): TGTGCCAGCAGCCGACCTGGGACAGGGTTGTCGGAGACCCAGTACTTC. This translates into CASSRPGTGLSETQYF.

This clonotype came up a few times. The V call is TRBV18, the J call TRBJ1-2, with unresolved D. Germline V gene sequence: CDR1 KGHSH, CDR2 LQKENI. The germline V and J ends were trimmed by 3 bases and 8 bases, with 16 bases remaining between them. The length of the CDR3 is 14 residues. CDR3 sequence reads: CASSPPQRHEGYTF. The CDR3 DNA reads TGTGCCAGCTCACCCCCGCAGCGCCATGAAGGCTACACCTTC.

This clonotype has only a few counts. The gene calls are TRBV19 and TRBJ2-5, with a weak D call TRBD2 (6 bases). Germline V CDR1 and CDR2: LNHDA, SQIVND (reference sequence). The ends were cut back, 5 bases at V and 5 bases at J, with 12 bases in the middle. The CDR3 spans 13 residues. This CDR3 is CASSRLVGETQYF. In nucleotides, the CDR3 is TGTGCCAGTAGTCGACTAGTCGGGGAGACCCAGTACTTC.

In its sample, this clonotype was seen many times. This chain joins TRBV6-1 and TRBJ2-3; 9 bases align to TRBD2. V gave up 3 bases and J gave up 3 bases; unmatched junction bases: 7. CDR3 size: 16 residues. CDR1 and CDR2 from the germline V gene are MNHNS and SASEGT. The CDR3 loop reads CASSDILAGGTDTQYF. Here the CDR3 DNA reads TGTGCCAGCAGTGACATACTAGCGGGTGGGACAGATACGCAGTATTTT.

V gene TRBV7-8 combines with J gene TRBJ2-2; 9 bases agree with TRBD1. The CDR3 consists of 17 residues. After removal of 0 bases from V and 5 bases from J, the junction contained 7 bases not matched to a gene. From germline, CDR1 is SGHVS and CDR2 FQNEAQ. The CDR3 DNA is TGTGCCAGCAGCTTAGCCCGGGACAGGGTTGATACCGGGGAGCTGTTTTTT. Its protein is CASSLARDRVDTGELFF.

This clonotype showed up many times. The rearrangement links TRBV20-1 to TRBJ1-5; D gene ambiguous. The CDR3 covers 14 residues. Germline CDR1 DFQATT, CDR2 SNEGSKA (reference sequence). Trimming stripped 1 base from V and 1 base from J, with 8 bases between. The CDR3 spells CSARGGGSNQPQHF. CDR3 DNA sequence: TGCAGTGCTAGAGGCGGTGGAAGCAATCAGCCCCAGCATTTT.

The table lists this clonotype with many counts. The gene calls are TRBV28 and TRBJ2-4; D call uncertain. Germline V lookup: CDR1 MDHEN, CDR2 SYDVKM. The V end lost 4 bases, the J end lost 6 bases, and 4 bases lay between the germline ends. This CDR3 has 11 residues. CDR3 in amino acids: CASSWGNIQYF. The DNA for the CDR3 is TGTGCCAGCAGTTGGGGAAACATTCAGTACTTC.

This clonotype appeared many times. The rearrangement links TRBV7-9 to TRBJ2-1, with 7 bases identical to TRBD1. This CDR3 spans 13 amino acids. Germline V gene sequence: CDR1 SEHNR, CDR2 FQNEAQ (reference sequence). V dropped 3 bases and J dropped 8; count of bases not matched to a gene: 4. The CDR3, as DNA: TGTGCCAGCAGCTTTGTAGGGGGCGATGAGCAGTTCTTC. Residues: CASSFVGGDEQFF.

This clonotype was counted many times. The rearrangement joins TRBV24-1 to TRBJ2-1, with 12 nucleotides matching TRBD2. The V and J ends lost 3 bases and 8 bases, in that order; junction bases with no gene match: 7. This CDR3 is built from 16 residues. The V gene's germline CDR1 is KGHDR and CDR2 SFDVKD. CDR3 coding DNA: TGTGCCACCAGTGATCCTACTAGCGGGAGGAGCTATGAGCAGTTCTTC. It specifies CATSDPTSGRSYEQFF.